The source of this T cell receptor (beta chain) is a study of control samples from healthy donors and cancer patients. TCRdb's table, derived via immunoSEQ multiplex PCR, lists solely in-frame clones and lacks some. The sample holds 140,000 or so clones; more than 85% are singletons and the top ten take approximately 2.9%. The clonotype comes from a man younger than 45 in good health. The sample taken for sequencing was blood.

This chain's CDR3 is CASSNRQFGELFF. In nucleotides, the CDR3 is TGTGCCAGCAGTAACCGACAGTTCGGGGAGCTGTTTTTT. This sequence joins TRBV6-5 and TRBJ2-2; a possible D gene is TRBD1 (5 bases). Trimming left V 5 bases short and J 7 bases short, with 11 bases between. The CDR3 has 13 residues. Germline CDR1 is MNHEY and CDR2 is SVGAGI.